Below, 5 T cell receptor beta chains from the same sample are listed, as sequenced in a study of blood T cells in healthy people across ages (dated by TCRdb to the mid-2010s). Libraries were constructed by 5' RACE. Sequencing was performed on an Illumina HiSeq 2500. A second PCR of about 6 to 12 cycles was performed with a sample-barcoded 5' primer and a J-beta primer mix. The public reads were run again by TCRdb, first through fastp at Q25 and then through MiXCR, and only productive beta chains were kept. Each record represents a unique CDR3 protein, reported with the most common genes and DNA among its rows. The sample table lists fewer than 600,000 distinct CDR3 sequences, roughly a quarter of them with a count of one. The top ten clones comprise about 3.9% of the sample. The data were also submitted as part of a second study, on T cells of mothers and their children.

Material: blood. The receptors originated from a boy aged 2 to 9 in good health.

This clonotype was counted a few times. The chain combines TRBV6-2 or TRBV6-3 with TRBJ2-1; 9 bases are a match to TRBD2. There are 15 residues in the CDR3. Germline lookup yields CDR1 MNHEY and CDR2 SVGEGT. V shed 5 bases, J shed 2 bases, and the junction held 4 bases outside the gene matches. CDR3 coding DNA: TGTGCCAGCAGTCCTTGGACTAGCGCCTACAATGAGCAGTTCTTC. Translation gives CASSPWTSAYNEQFF.

This clonotype has a count of ten or more. The junction and the germline gene differ at one end; a read error may be behind it. This chain uses TRBV5-1 with TRBJ2-2; no reliable D call. The V gene's germline CDR1 is SGHRS and CDR2 YFSETQ. This CDR3 comprises 12 residues. CDR3: CASSFRTGELFF. DNA for the CDR3: TGTGCCAGCAGCTTTCGCACCGGGGAGCTGTTTTTT. Full variable domain (outside the CDR3, taken from reference TRBV5-1 and TRBJ2-2): KAGVTQTPRYLIKTRGQQVTLSCSPISGHRSVSWYQQTPGQGLQFLFEYFSETQRNKGNFPGRFSGRQFSNSRSEMNVSTLELGDSALYLCASSFRTGELFFGEGSRLTVL.

This clonotype was found a few times. V gene TRBV19 combines with J gene TRBJ2-1; 9 bases line up with TRBD2. V gave up 5 bases and J gave up 0 bases; unmatched junction bases: 8. The CDR3 spans 17 residues. Germline V lookup: CDR1 LNHDA, CDR2 SQIVND (reference sequence). The CDR3 nucleotides are TGTGCCAGTAGTCTAGCGGGACGGCCACTCTCCTACAATGAGCAGTTCTTC. Residues: CASSLAGRPLSYNEQFF.

This clonotype was counted a few times. The CDR3: CSVREGQETQYF. Written as DNA, the CDR3 is TGCAGTGTCAGGGAGGGGCAAGAGACCCAGTACTTC. The rearrangement joins TRBV20-1 to TRBJ2-5; 7 nucleotides align to TRBD2. In germline, CDR1 is DFQATT, CDR2 SNEGSKA (reference sequence). The junction had 4 bases not matched to a gene; V was cut back by 7 bases and J by 2 bases. CDR3 size: 12 residues.

This clonotype appeared a few times. The chain combines TRBV20-1 with TRBJ2-7; D is unresolved. Germline CDR1 DFQATT, CDR2 SNEGSKA (reference sequence). V lost 3 bases to trimming and J lost 3 bases, with 9 bases between them. The length of the CDR3 is 12 residues. The CDR3 region has the DNA TGCAGTGCTAGTACGGCGGTCTACGAGCAGTACTTC. It is translated as CSASTAVYEQYF.